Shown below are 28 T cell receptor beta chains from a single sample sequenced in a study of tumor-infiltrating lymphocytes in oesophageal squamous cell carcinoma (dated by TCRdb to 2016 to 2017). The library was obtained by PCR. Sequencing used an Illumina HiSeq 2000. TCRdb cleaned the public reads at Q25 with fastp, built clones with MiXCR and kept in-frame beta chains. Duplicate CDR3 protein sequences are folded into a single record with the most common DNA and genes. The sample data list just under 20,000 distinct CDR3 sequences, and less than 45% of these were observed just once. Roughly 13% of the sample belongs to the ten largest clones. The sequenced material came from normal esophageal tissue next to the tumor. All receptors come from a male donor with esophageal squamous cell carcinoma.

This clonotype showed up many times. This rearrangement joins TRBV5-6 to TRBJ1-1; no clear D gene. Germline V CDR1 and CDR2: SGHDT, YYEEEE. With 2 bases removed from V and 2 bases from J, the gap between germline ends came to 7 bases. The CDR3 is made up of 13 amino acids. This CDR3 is CASSFVQNTEAFF. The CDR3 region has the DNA TGTGCCAGCAGCTTCGTGCAAAACACTGAAGCTTTCTTT.

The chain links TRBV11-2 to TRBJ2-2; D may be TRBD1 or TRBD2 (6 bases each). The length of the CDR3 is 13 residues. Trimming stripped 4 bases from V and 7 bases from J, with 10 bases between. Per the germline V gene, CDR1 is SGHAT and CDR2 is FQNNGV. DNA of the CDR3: TGTGCCAGCAGCTCGGGGGCTCTCGGGGAGCTGTTTTTT. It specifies CASSSGALGELFF.

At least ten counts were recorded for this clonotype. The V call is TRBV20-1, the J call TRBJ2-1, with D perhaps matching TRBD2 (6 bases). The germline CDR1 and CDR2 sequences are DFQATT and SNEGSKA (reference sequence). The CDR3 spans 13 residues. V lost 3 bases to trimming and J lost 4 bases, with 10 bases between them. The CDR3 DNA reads TGCAGTGCTAGCGGGAGTCTTTACAATGAGCAGTTCTTC. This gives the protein CSASGSLYNEQFF.

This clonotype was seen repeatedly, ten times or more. CDR3 in DNA: TGTGCCACCAGTGACCGACCAGATACGCAGTATTTT. Translated: CATSDRPDTQYF. This chain links TRBV24-1 with TRBJ2-3; D gene ambiguous. Germline V gene lookup returns CDR1 KGHDR and CDR2 SFDVKD. CDR3 size: 12 residues. The V gene lost 4 bases and the J gene lost 4 bases, with 5 bases spanning the gap.

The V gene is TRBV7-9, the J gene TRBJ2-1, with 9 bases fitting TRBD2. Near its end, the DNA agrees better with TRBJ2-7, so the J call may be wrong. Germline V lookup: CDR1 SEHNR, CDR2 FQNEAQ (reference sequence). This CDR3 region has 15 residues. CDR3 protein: CASSLWGAGGYEQYF. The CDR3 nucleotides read TGTGCCAGCAGCCTCTGGGGAGCGGGAGGTTACGAGCAGTACTTC.

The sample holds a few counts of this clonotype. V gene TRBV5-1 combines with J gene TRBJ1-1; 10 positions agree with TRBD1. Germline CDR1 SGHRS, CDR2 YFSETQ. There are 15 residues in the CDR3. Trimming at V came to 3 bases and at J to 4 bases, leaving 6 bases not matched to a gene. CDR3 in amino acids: CASSSGDRGLTEAFF. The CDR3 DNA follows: TGCGCCAGCAGCTCGGGGGACAGGGGCCTCACTGAAGCTTTCTTT.

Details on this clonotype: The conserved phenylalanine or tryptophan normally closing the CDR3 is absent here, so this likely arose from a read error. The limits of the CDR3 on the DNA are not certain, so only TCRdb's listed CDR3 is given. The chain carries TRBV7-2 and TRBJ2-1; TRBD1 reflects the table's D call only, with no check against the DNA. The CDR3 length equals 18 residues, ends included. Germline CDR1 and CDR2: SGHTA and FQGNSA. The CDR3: CASSNALLTGVYEQYFGS.

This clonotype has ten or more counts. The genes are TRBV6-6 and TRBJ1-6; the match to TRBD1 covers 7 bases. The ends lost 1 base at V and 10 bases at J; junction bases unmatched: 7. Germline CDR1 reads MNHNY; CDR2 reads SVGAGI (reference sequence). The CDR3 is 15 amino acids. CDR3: CASSYWTGRFSPLHF. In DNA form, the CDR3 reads TGTGCCAGCAGTTACTGGACAGGAAGGTTCTCACCCCTCCACTTT.

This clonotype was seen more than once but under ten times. The CDR3 DNA sequence: TGTGCCAGCAGCTTAGGGCCAGGGAACTACGAGCAGTACTTC. Protein product: CASSLGPGNYEQYF. The chain recombines TRBV7-8 with TRBJ2-5, with D possibly matching TRBD1 (5 bases). The J call may be incorrect, as the DNA end agrees better with TRBJ2-7. CDR1 and CDR2 (germline): SGHVS, FQNEAQ. The CDR3 has 14 residues.

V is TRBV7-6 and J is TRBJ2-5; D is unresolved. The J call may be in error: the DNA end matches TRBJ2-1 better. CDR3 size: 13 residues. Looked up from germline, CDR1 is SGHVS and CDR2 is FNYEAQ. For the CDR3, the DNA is TGTGCCAGCAGCTTAGCTTTGGAATCTGAGCAGTTCTTC. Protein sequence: CASSLALESEQFF.

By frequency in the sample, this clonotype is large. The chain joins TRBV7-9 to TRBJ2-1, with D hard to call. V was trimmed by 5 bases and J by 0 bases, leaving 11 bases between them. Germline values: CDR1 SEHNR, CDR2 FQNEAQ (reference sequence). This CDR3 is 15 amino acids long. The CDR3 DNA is TGTGCCAGCAGCCCTACTGTACCCTCCTACAATGAGCAGTTCTTC. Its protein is CASSPTVPSYNEQFF.

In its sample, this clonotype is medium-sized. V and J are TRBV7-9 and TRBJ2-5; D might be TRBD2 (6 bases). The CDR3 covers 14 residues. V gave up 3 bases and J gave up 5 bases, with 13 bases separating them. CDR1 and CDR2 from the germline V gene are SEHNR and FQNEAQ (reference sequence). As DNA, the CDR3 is TGTGCCAGCAGCTTGGGACTGTCGTCGGAGACCCAGTACTTC. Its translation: CASSLGLSSETQYF.

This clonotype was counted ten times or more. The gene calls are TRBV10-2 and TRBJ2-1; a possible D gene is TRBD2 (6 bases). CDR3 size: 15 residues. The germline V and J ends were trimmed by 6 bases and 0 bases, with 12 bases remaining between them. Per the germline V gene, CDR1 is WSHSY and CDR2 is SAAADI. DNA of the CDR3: TGCGCCAGCAGAATTAGCGGAAGCTCCTACAATGAGCAGTTCTTC. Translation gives CASRISGSSYNEQFF.

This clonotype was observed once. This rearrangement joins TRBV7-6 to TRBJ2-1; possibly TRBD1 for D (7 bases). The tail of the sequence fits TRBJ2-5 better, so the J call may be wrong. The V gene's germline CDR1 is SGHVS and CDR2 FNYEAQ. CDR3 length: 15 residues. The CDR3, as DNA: TGTGCCAGCAGCCCCCCAGGGGGGAGCCAAGAGACCCAGTACTTC. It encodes CASSPPGGSQETQYF.

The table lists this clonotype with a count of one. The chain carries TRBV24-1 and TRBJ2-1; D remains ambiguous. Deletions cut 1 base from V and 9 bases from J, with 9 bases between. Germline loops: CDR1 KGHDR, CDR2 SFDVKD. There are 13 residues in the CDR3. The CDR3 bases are TGTGCCACCAGTGATTTTGGTCCCAGTGAGCAGTTCTTC. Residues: CATSDFGPSEQFF.

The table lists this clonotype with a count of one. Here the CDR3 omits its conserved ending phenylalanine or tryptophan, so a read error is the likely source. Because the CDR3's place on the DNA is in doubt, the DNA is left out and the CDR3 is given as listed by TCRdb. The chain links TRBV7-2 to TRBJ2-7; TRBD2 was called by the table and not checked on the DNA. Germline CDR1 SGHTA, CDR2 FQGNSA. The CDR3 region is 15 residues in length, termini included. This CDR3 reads CASSFGGSNEQYFGA.

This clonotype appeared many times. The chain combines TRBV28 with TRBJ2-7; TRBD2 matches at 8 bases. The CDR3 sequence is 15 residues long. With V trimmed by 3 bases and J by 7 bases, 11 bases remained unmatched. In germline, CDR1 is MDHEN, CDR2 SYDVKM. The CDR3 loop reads CASSFSGGPYPEQYF. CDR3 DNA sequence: TGTGCCAGCAGTTTCTCGGGGGGGCCTTACCCGGAGCAGTACTTC.

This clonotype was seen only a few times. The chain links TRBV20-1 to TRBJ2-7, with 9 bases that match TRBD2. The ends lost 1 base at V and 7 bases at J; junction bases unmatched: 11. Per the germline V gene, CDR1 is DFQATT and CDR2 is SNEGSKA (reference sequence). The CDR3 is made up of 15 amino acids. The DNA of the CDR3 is TGCAGTGCTAGAGGGGATAGCGGGAGCTGGGGTGAGCAGTACTTC. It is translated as CSARGDSGSWGEQYF.

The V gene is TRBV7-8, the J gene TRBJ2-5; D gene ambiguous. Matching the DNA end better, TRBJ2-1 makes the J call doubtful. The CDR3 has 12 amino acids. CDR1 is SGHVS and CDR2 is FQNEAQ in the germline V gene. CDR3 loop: CASSSTYNEQFF. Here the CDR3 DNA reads TGTGCCAGCAGCTCGACCTACAATGAGCAGTTCTTC.

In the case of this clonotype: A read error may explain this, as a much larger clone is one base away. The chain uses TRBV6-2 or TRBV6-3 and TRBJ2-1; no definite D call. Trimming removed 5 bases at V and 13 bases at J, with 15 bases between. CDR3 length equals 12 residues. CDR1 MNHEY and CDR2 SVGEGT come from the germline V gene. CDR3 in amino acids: CASSGPTETQFF. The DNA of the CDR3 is TGTGCCAGCAGTGGACCAACGGAGACCCAGTTCTTC.

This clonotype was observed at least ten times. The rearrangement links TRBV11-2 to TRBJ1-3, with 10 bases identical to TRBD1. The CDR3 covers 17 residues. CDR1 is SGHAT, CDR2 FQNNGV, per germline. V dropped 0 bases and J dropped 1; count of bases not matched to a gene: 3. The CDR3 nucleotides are TGTGCCAGCAGCTTAGAGGGACAGGGGACTTCTGGAAACACCATATATTTT. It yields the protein CASSLEGQGTSGNTIYF.

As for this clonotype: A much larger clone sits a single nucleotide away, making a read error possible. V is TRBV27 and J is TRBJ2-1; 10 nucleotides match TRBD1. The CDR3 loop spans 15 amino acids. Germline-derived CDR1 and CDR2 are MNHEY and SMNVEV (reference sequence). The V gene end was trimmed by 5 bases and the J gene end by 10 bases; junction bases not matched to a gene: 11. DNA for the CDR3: TGTGCCAGCAGTGGAACCGGGACAGGGGAAAACGAGCAGTTCTTC. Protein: CASSGTGTGENEQFF.

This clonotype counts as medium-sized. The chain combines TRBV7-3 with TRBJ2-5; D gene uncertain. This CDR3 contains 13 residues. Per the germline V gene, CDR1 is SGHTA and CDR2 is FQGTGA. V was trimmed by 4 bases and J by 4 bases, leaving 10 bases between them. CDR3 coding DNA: TGTGCCAGCAGCTCAATCTCAGGAGAGACCCAGTACTTC. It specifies CASSSISGETQYF.

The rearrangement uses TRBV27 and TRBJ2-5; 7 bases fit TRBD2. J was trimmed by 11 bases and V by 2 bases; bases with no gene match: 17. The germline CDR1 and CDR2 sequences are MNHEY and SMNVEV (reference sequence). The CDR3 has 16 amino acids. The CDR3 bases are TGTGCCAGCAGTTTAGAGCGGGACTTGGGCTACAATGAGCAGTACTTC. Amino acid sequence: CASSLERDLGYNEQYF.

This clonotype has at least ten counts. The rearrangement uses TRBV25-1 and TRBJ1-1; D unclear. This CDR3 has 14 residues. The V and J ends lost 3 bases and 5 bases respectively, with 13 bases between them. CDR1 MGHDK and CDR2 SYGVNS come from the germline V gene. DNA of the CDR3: TGTGCCAGCAGTGATGTGGCAGGACGAACTGAAGCTTTCTTT. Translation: CASSDVAGRTEAFF.

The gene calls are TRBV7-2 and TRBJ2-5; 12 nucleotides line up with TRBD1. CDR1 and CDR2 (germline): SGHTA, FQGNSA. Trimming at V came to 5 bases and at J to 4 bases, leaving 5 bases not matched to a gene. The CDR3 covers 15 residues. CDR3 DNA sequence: TGTGCCAGCAGCATGGGACAGGGGGCTTCAGAGACCCAGTACTTC. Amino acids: CASSMGQGASETQYF.

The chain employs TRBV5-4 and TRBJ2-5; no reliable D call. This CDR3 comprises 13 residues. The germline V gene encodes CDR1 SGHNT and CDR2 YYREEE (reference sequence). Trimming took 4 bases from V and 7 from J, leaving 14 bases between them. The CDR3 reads CASSPTGLGTQYF. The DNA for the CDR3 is TGTGCCAGCAGCCCTACCGGTTTGGGGACCCAGTACTTC.

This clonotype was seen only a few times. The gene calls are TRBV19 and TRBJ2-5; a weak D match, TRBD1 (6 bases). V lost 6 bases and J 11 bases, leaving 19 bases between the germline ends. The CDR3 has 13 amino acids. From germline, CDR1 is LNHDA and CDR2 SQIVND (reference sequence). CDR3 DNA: TGTGCCAGTAGCCCGATGATTGGACAGCAGCAGTACTTC. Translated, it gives CASSPMIGQQQYF.